One and the same sample provided the 25 T cell receptor beta chains below, sequenced in a study of radiotherapy plus CTLA-4 blockade in lung cancer. The data were produced by immunoSEQ multiplex PCR, yet TCRdb's version contains in-frame clones alone and is incomplete. The sample shows about 36,000 clones, around 77% of them seen only once. The input for sequencing was peripheral blood, taken from a patient treated with radiotherapy plus ipilimumab. The receptors were sampled from a human donor with non-small cell lung cancer who had stable disease on radiotherapy plus ipilimumab.

The chain employs TRBV11-3 and TRBJ1-2, with 7 bases aligning to TRBD1. CDR3 length: 17 residues. Germline-derived CDR1 and CDR2 are SGHNT and YENEEA. Trimming at V came to 5 bases and at J to 2 bases, leaving 14 bases not matched to a gene. The CDR3 region is CASSDGWVQGENYGYTF. Here the CDR3 DNA reads TGTGCCAGCAGCGACGGATGGGTGCAGGGGGAGAACTATGGCTACACCTTC.

This clone came up a few times. The genes are TRBV5-1 and TRBJ1-5; D not certain. CDR3 length equals 14 residues. The V end lost 4 bases, the J end lost 0 bases, and 8 bases lay between the germline ends. Germline V CDR1 and CDR2: SGHRS, YFSETQ. CDR3 coding DNA: TGCGCCAGCAGCCTAGCTGATAGCAATCAGCCCCAGCATTTT. As protein: CASSLADSNQPQHF.

This chain uses TRBV27 with TRBJ1-5; no clear D gene. Germline values: CDR1 MNHEY, CDR2 SMNVEV (reference sequence). V lost 5 bases, J lost 1 base, and 6 bases lay in between. The CDR3 covers 13 residues. This CDR3 is CASSAGSNQPQHF. The CDR3 DNA reads as TGTGCCAGCAGTGCGGGGAGCAATCAGCCCCAGCATTTT.

The gene calls are TRBV27 and TRBJ2-3, with a tentative D call TRBD1 (5 bases). Trimming removed 6 bases from V and 2 bases from J, with 15 bases in between. Germline loops: CDR1 MNHEY, CDR2 SMNVEV (reference sequence). The CDR3 covers 15 residues. The DNA for the CDR3 is TGTGCCAGCAGCCCCCGACAGTTTTTCACAGATACGCAGTATTTT. Its translation: CASSPRQFFTDTQYF.

V and J are TRBV10-1 and TRBJ1-2, with 7 bases that match TRBD1. The germline gives CDR1 WNHNN, CDR2 SYGVQD (reference sequence). The V gene end was trimmed by 4 bases and the J gene end by 4 bases; junction bases not matched to a gene: 3. This CDR3 comprises 13 residues. This CDR3 reads CASSAAGGYGYTF. In DNA, the CDR3 is TGCGCCAGCAGTGCGGCAGGGGGCTATGGCTACACCTTC.

The chain combines TRBV18 with TRBJ1-5; 8 bases map to TRBD1. Germline CDR1 reads KGHSH; CDR2 reads LQKENI. This CDR3 region has 15 residues. V trimming: 5 bases; J trimming: 1 base; junction bases outside the gene matches: 4. This chain's CDR3 is CASSIAGGSNQPQHF. DNA for the CDR3: TGTGCCAGCTCAATCGCAGGGGGCAGCAATCAGCCCCAGCATTTT.

In its sample, this clone was seen a few times. This chain joins TRBV7-3 and TRBJ2-3; the D gene is possibly TRBD2 (5 bases). Between the trimmed V and J ends, which lost 5 bases and 6 bases, there was a span of 12 bases. CDR1 and CDR2 (germline): SGHTA, FQGTGA. This CDR3 comprises 13 residues. CDR3 coding DNA: TGTGCCAGCAGCGACTACCTGGCGGATACGCAGTATTTT. It specifies CASSDYLADTQYF.

A single count supports this clone. J is TRBJ1-2 and V is TRBV5-4; possible D gene TRBD1, 6 bases. Germline values: CDR1 SGHNT, CDR2 YYREEE (reference sequence). This CDR3 contains 15 residues. The germline V and J ends were trimmed by 3 bases and 4 bases, with 16 bases remaining between them. DNA of the CDR3: TGTGCCAGCAGCTCCAACACAGGGCTGGGCTATGGCTACACCTTC. Its protein is CASSSNTGLGYGYTF.

The chain couples TRBV10-2 to TRBJ1-2, with 9 bases matching TRBD1. The CDR3 is 14 amino acids. Germline lookup yields CDR1 WSHSY and CDR2 SAAADI. Unmatched junction bases numbered 3, after V lost 5 bases and J lost 2 bases. The CDR3 nucleotides read TGCGCCAGCAGTCTTGACAGGGGGAACTATGGCTACACCTTC. It codes for CASSLDRGNYGYTF.

The chain is built from TRBV18 and TRBJ1-1; TRBD1 might be the D (6 bases). The germline V gene has CDR1 KGHSH and CDR2 LQKENI. This CDR3 has 13 residues. V lost 4 bases and J 1 base, leaving 7 bases between the germline ends. The chain's CDR3 is CASSLTGNTEAFF. CDR3 bases: TGTGCCAGCTCACTGACAGGGAACACTGAAGCTTTCTTT.

The chain has TRBV9 and TRBJ1-3; 7 bases line up with TRBD1. This CDR3 contains 17 residues. The V gene's germline CDR1 is SGDLS and CDR2 YYNGEE. The junction had 12 bases not matched to a gene; V was cut back by 6 bases and J by 0 bases. The CDR3 DNA reads TGTGCCAGCACCCTAGGGGGCTGGGATCTCTCTGGAAACACCATATATTTT. Its translation: CASTLGGWDLSGNTIYF.

The rearrangement links TRBV11-2 to TRBJ2-7; TRBD1 agrees at 9 bases. The CDR3 runs 16 residues. The V and J ends lost 3 bases and 3 bases, in that order; junction bases with no gene match: 9. The germline CDR1 and CDR2 sequences are SGHAT and FQNNGV. The CDR3 coding sequence is TGTGCCAGCAGCTTCAGACCCGCGGGACAGGGCTACGAGCAGTACTTC. Amino acid sequence: CASSFRPAGQGYEQYF.

The chain has TRBV5-6 and TRBJ2-7; TRBD1 might be the D (5 bases). Per the germline V gene, CDR1 is SGHDT and CDR2 is YYEEEE. CDR3 size: 14 residues. Between the trimmed V and J ends, which lost 0 bases and 3 bases, there was a span of 10 bases. For the CDR3, the DNA is TGTGCCAGCAGCTTGGTGGGGCAGAACTACGAGCAGTACTTC. Translating it yields CASSLVGQNYEQYF.

This clone was observed a single time. This sequence joins TRBV5-1 and TRBJ1-1; TRBD1 matches at 9 bases. The V gene end was trimmed by 4 bases and the J gene end by 4 bases; junction bases not matched to a gene: 8. The germline V gene encodes CDR1 SGHRS and CDR2 YFSETQ. This CDR3 region has 15 residues. The CDR3 loop reads CASSTHRQGGTEAFF. The CDR3 DNA sequence: TGCGCCAGCAGCACGCACCGACAGGGGGGCACTGAAGCTTTCTTT. Looking up the rest from reference TRBV5-1 and TRBJ1-1 gives the full variable domain: KAGVTQTPRYLIKTRGQQVTLSCSPISGHRSVSWYQQTPGQGLQFLFEYFSETQRNKGNFPGRFSGRQFSNSRSEMNVSTLELGDSALYLCASSTHRQGGTEAFFGQGTRLTVV.

This clone was detected only a few times. Other nucleotide sequences in the sample specify the same CDR3. The gene calls are TRBV18 and TRBJ1-5; 9 bases are a match to TRBD1. In germline, CDR1 is KGHSH, CDR2 LQKENI. The CDR3 has 15 amino acids. Trimming removed 6 bases from V and 2 bases from J; junction bases left unmatched: 5. For the CDR3, the DNA is TGTGCCAGCTCTCCAGACAGGGGGGGCAATCAGCCCCAGCATTTT. It translates to CASSPDRGGNQPQHF.

This clone has only one observation. The chain joins TRBV12-5 to TRBJ2-1; no firm D call. V lost 2 bases, J lost 0 bases, and 14 bases lay in between. Germline V CDR1 and CDR2: LGHNT, FRNRAP. This CDR3 spans 17 amino acids. CDR3 DNA sequence: TGTGCTAGTGGTTTGTTTCGTCGGGTAAGCTCCTACAATGAGCAGTTCTTC. Amino acids: CASGLFRRVSSYNEQFF.

There are a few counts of this clone. V gene TRBV7-9 combines with J gene TRBJ2-3, with 13 bases that match TRBD2. Germline CDR1 SEHNR, CDR2 FQNEAQ (reference sequence). The CDR3 consists of 17 residues. The V segment lost 5 bases and the J segment 2 bases; nucleotides outside the gene matches: 7. CDR3 coding DNA: TGTGCCAGCAGCCAGGGGACTAGCGGGGACGTCACAGATACGCAGTATTTT. This translates into CASSQGTSGDVTDTQYF.

This rearrangement joins TRBV6-5 to TRBJ1-1; 7 bases map to TRBD1. Trimming took 2 bases from V and 1 from J; bases not matched to a gene: 4. This CDR3 contains 15 residues. The germline CDR1 and CDR2 sequences are MNHEY and SVGAGI. CDR3 sequence: CASSYSYRGNTEAFF. As DNA, the CDR3 is TGTGCCAGCAGTTACAGTTACAGGGGGAACACTGAAGCTTTCTTT.

V gene TRBV11-3 combines with J gene TRBJ2-2; D unresolved. This CDR3 comprises 14 residues. Germline values: CDR1 SGHNT, CDR2 YENEEA. V was trimmed by 1 base and J by 7 bases, leaving 10 bases between them. The CDR3 sequence: CASSLAVGGGELFF. CDR3 DNA: TGTGCCAGCAGCTTAGCGGTCGGCGGCGGGGAGCTGTTTTTT.

The chain links TRBV7-2 to TRBJ2-1; 13 bases fit TRBD2. Trimming cost V 5 bases and J 5 bases; bases outside gene matches: 6. Germline lookup yields CDR1 SGHTA and CDR2 FQGNSA. This CDR3 comprises 16 residues. The CDR3 is CASSLSGTSGDNEQFF. For the CDR3, the DNA is TGTGCCAGCAGCCTCTCCGGGACTAGCGGGGACAATGAGCAGTTCTTC. The full variable domain, rest sourced from reference TRBV7-2 and TRBJ2-1, is GAGVSQSPSNKVTEKGKDVELRCDPISGHTALYWYRQSLGQGLEFLIYFQGNSAPDKSGLPSDRFSAERTGGSVSTLTIQRTQQEDSAVYLCASSLSGTSGDNEQFFGPGTRLTVL.

This clone came up a few times. The rearrangement joins TRBV2 to TRBJ1-1, with 10 nucleotides matching TRBD1. The J segment lost 8 bases and the V segment lost 6 bases, leaving 9 bases of the junction unmatched. The CDR3 is made up of 14 amino acids. Germline V gene lookup returns CDR1 SNHLY and CDR2 FYNNEI. The CDR3 nucleotides are TGTGCCAGCAGGAATAGACAGGGGGCGGGAGAAGCTTTCTTT. Protein: CASRNRQGAGEAFF.

The sample holds a few counts of this clone. The chain combines TRBV7-2 with TRBJ2-5; a weak D match, TRBD1 (5 bases). CDR3 length equals 15 residues. V lost 6 bases and J lost 4, with 18 bases in between. The germline V gene encodes CDR1 SGHTA and CDR2 FQGNSA. The CDR3 sequence is CASRPGVRATETQYF. For the CDR3, the DNA is TGTGCCAGCAGACCCGGTGTCAGGGCCACAGAGACCCAGTACTTC.

V and J are TRBV6-5 and TRBJ1-2, with 10 bases identical to TRBD1. The germline gives CDR1 MNHEY, CDR2 SVGAGI. The CDR3 runs to 16 residues. Germline trimming cut 2 bases from V and 2 bases from J; bases unmatched to any gene: 5. The CDR3 nucleotides read TGTGCCAGCAGTTACATCAGGACAGGGGGAAACTATGGCTACACCTTC. Translation: CASSYIRTGGNYGYTF.

The chain couples TRBV19 to TRBJ2-5; 7 positions match TRBD2. There are 15 residues in the CDR3. From germline, CDR1 is LNHDA and CDR2 SQIVND (reference sequence). The J segment lost 1 base and the V segment lost 5 bases, leaving 7 bases of the junction unmatched. CDR3 bases: TGTGCCAGTAGTGAACCGGGACTAACCCAAGAGACCCAGTACTTC. Translated: CASSEPGLTQETQYF.

The V call is TRBV5-1, the J call TRBJ2-7; 16 bases line up with TRBD2. The CDR3 loop spans 15 amino acids. The germline V gene has CDR1 SGHRS and CDR2 YFSETQ. J gave up 6 bases and V 3 bases, and 3 bases lay outside the gene matches. The DNA for the CDR3 is TGCGCCAGCAGCTGGGGACTAGCGGGGGGGCGCGAGCAGTACTTC. Protein: CASSWGLAGGREQYF.